The clone carrying this TCR beta chain was detected only a few times. Deletions cut 3 bases from V and 8 bases from J, with 13 bases between. The CDR3 has 13 amino acids. This specimen comes from a study of naive and memory T cell subsets. Two oligonucleotides, mixed equimolar, formed the beta constant-region primer covering TRBC1 and TRBC2. TCRdb reanalysed the UMI-ligation and nested PCR reads using MiXCR and keeps one entry per CDR3 protein. The sample lists 120,000 to 150,000 distinct CDR3 sequences, approximately 15% occurring once. From the second PCR step, alpha and beta chains were amplified apart. CD4+ T cell IFNgamma after overnight CMV lysate exposure gave donor CMV status.

The chain has TRBV12-3 or TRBV12-4 and TRBJ2-5; either TRBD1 or TRBD2 may fit D (5 bases each). The sequence came from a human donor in good health. The sequenced material came from naive CD4+ T cells from blood. Here the CDR3 reads CASSLGPIATQYF. CDR3 nucleotide sequence: TGTGCCAGCAGTTTGGGACCCATTGCAACCCAGTACTTC.